Listed below are T cell receptor beta chains from one sample, sequenced in a study of vaccination and CD4 T cells after COVID-19. For these receptors, no antigen is known. TCRdb independently ran MiXCR on the PCR reads; one entry per CDR3 protein. The sample lists roughly 13,000 distinct CDR3 sequences, 74% occurring once. The sequenced sample was CD4+ T cells from blood, cultured in vitro. These receptors were collected from a human donor who had recovered from COVID-19. The CDR3 runs from the conserved cysteine through the conserved F or W. Each record gives: CDR3 DNA, CDR3 protein, D gene, V gene, clone size, J gene. The D gene is left open where the match is weak. Clone sizes are given selectively: once, few, many, or a class where the clone is expanded.

CDR3 DNA: TGTGCCAGTAGTAGAACAGGGGCCCCGAACACTGAAGCTTTCTTT
CDR3 protein: CASSRTGAPNTEAFF
D gene: TRBD1
V gene: TRBV19
clone size: NA
J gene: TRBJ1-1

CDR3 DNA: TGCAGTGCTAGCCCGGACAGGCTGAATTCACCCCTCCACTTT
CDR3 protein: CSASPDRLNSPLHF
D gene: TRBD1
V gene: TRBV20-1
clone size: few
J gene: TRBJ1-6

CDR3 DNA: TGCAGTGCTAATAGACCAGGGGGCGGGTCACCCCTCCACTTT
CDR3 protein: CSANRPGGGSPLHF
D gene: TRBD1
V gene: TRBV20-1
clone size: NA
J gene: TRBJ1-6

CDR3 DNA: TGTGCCAGCAGCCGCCCATTCAGGGACTACGAGCAGTACTTC
CDR3 protein: CASSRPFRDYEQYF
D gene: NA
V gene: TRBV7-9
clone size: NA
J gene: TRBJ2-7

CDR3 DNA: TGCAGTGCTACCACCGGGCCAACTGGCGGCTACACCTTC
CDR3 protein: CSATTGPTGGYTF
D gene: NA
V gene: TRBV20-1
clone size: few
J gene: TRBJ1-2

CDR3 DNA: TGCGCCAGCAGCCTCTCGCGGACCGTCTACGAGCAGTACTTC
CDR3 protein: CASSLSRTVYEQYF
D gene: NA
V gene: TRBV4-3
clone size: NA
J gene: TRBJ2-7

CDR3 DNA: TGTGCCAGCAGCTTAGAGGTGGGAAGGAGCAATCAGCCCCAGCATTTT
CDR3 protein: CASSLEVGRSNQPQHF
D gene: NA
V gene: TRBV7-2
clone size: once
J gene: TRBJ1-5

CDR3 DNA: TGCAGTGCTGTGACTGACAATCAGCCCCAGCATTTT
CDR3 protein: CSAVTDNQPQHF
D gene: NA
V gene: TRBV20-1
clone size: NA
J gene: TRBJ1-5

CDR3 DNA: TGTGCCAGCACTCAGGGGGGTGCCCAAGAGACCCAGTACTTC
CDR3 protein: CASTQGGAQETQYF
D gene: NA
V gene: TRBV28
clone size: NA
J gene: TRBJ2-5

CDR3 DNA: TGCAGTGCTAGAGACCGGGGTAGCGGGGCCCTCACTTGGTTCTTC
CDR3 protein: CSARDRGSGALTWFF
D gene: TRBD2
V gene: TRBV20-1
clone size: NA
J gene: TRBJ2-1

CDR3 DNA: TGTGCCAGCAGCCGACAGGCGAACACTGAAGCTTTCTTT
CDR3 protein: CASSRQANTEAFF
D gene: NA
V gene: TRBV2
clone size: NA
J gene: TRBJ1-1

CDR3 DNA: TGTGCCAGCACCGGTGGGACTAGCACCACCGGGGAGCTGTTTTTT
CDR3 protein: CASTGGTSTTGELFF
D gene: TRBD2
V gene: TRBV7-2
clone size: NA
J gene: TRBJ2-2

CDR3 DNA: TGCGCCAGCAGCTTGGGGGGGACAGGGGAAGGCTACACCTTC
CDR3 protein: CASSLGGTGEGYTF
D gene: TRBD1
V gene: TRBV5-1
clone size: NA
J gene: TRBJ1-2

CDR3 DNA: TGTGCCAGCAGCACCGGGACAGGGCCTACTAACTATGGCTACACCTTC
CDR3 protein: CASSTGTGPTNYGYTF
D gene: TRBD1
V gene: TRBV5-5
clone size: NA
J gene: TRBJ1-2

CDR3 DNA: TGTGCCAGCAGTTTTAGGGGACAGGGAGGGACCGGGGAGCTGTTTTTT
CDR3 protein: CASSFRGQGGTGELFF
D gene: TRBD1
V gene: TRBV12-3/TRBV12-4
clone size: NA
J gene: TRBJ2-2

CDR3 DNA: TGTGCCAGCAGCTTAAGACTAGCGGGAGGGACAGATACGCAGTATTTT
CDR3 protein: CASSLRLAGGTDTQYF
D gene: TRBD2
V gene: TRBV7-3
clone size: NA
J gene: TRBJ2-3

CDR3 DNA: TGTGCCATCAGTGCCCGGGACAGCAACTCGAACACTGAAGCTTTCTTT
CDR3 protein: CAISARDSNSNTEAFF
D gene: TRBD1
V gene: TRBV10-3
clone size: large
J gene: TRBJ1-1

CDR3 DNA: TGTGCCAGCAGCTTAGGTAGAGGACGAACCGGGGAGCTGTTTTTT
CDR3 protein: CASSLGRGRTGELFF
D gene: NA
V gene: TRBV7-2
clone size: once
J gene: TRBJ2-2

CDR3 DNA: TGTGCCAGCAGCTTGGACAGGGGGCCTCAGCCCCAGCATTTT
CDR3 protein: CASSLDRGPQPQHF
D gene: TRBD1
V gene: TRBV7-2
clone size: NA
J gene: TRBJ1-5

CDR3 DNA: TGTGCCAGTAGTACGGTAGCGGGCAGCTCCTACAATGAGCAGTTCTTC
CDR3 protein: CASSTVAGSSYNEQFF
D gene: TRBD2
V gene: TRBV19
clone size: NA
J gene: TRBJ2-1

CDR3 DNA: TGTGCCAGCAGTTTACCCTGGGGAGGGATCCAAGAGACCCAGTACTTC
CDR3 protein: CASSLPWGGIQETQYF
D gene: TRBD2
V gene: TRBV28
clone size: NA
J gene: TRBJ2-5

CDR3 DNA: TGTGCCAGCACCTTAGCGGGATTGGGGACAGATACGCAGTATTTT
CDR3 protein: CASTLAGLGTDTQYF
D gene: TRBD2
V gene: TRBV7-6
clone size: once
J gene: TRBJ2-3

CDR3 DNA: TGTGCCACCAGTGATTCACTGACTAGCGGGTACCAAGAGACCCAGTACTTC
CDR3 protein: CATSDSLTSGYQETQYF
D gene: TRBD2
V gene: TRBV24-1
clone size: NA
J gene: TRBJ2-5

CDR3 DNA: TGTGCCAGCCGTGGGGATTACTGGCCCTACGAGCAGTACTTC
CDR3 protein: CASRGDYWPYEQYF
D gene: NA
V gene: TRBV6-2/TRBV6-3
clone size: NA
J gene: TRBJ2-7

CDR3 DNA: TGTGCCAGCAGCTTACAGGGCGGGAGGGCCAACAATGAGCAGTTCTTC
CDR3 protein: CASSLQGGRANNEQFF
D gene: TRBD2
V gene: TRBV7-2
clone size: medium-sized
J gene: TRBJ2-1

CDR3 DNA: TGCAGTGCTAGAGTTGTCAGGGGGGCGGATGGCTGCACCTTC
CDR3 protein: CSARVVRGADGCTF
D gene: TRBD1
V gene: TRBV20-1
clone size: few
J gene: TRBJ1-2

CDR3 DNA: TGTGCCACCAGTGATCCGGGACTAGCGGGCTACAATGAGCAGTTCTTC
CDR3 protein: CATSDPGLAGYNEQFF
D gene: TRBD2
V gene: TRBV24-1
clone size: NA
J gene: TRBJ2-1